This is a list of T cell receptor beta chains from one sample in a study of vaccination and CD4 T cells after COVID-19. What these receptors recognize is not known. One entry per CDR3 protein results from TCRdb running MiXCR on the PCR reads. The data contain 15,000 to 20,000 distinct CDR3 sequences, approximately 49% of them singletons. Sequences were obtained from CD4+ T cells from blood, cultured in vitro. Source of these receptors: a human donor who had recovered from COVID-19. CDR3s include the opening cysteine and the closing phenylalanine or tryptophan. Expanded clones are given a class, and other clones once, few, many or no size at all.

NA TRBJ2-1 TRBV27 CASRRPGGSYNEQFF
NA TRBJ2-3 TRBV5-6 CASSSLGLAGNTDTQYF
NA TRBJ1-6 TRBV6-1 CASSPTNRRNSPLHF
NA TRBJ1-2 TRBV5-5 CASSDRFNYGYTF
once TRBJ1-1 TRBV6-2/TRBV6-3 CASSTGQGKAFF
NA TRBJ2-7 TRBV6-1 CASSPFGGQGANEQYF
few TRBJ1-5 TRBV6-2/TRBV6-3 CASSYSRRDSNQPQHF
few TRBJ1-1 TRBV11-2 CASSLEGGTPRAEAFF
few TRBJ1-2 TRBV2 CASILDRAINYGYTF
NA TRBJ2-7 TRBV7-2 CASSLGQASYEQYF
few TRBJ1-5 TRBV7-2 CASSPRQGNQPQHF